This note documents a single T cell receptor (beta chain) sequence. Its target is not known. Profiling relied on immunoSEQ multiplex PCR, and the TCRdb table lists in-frame clones only, not all of them. The table has under 100,000 clones, more than 70% seen once. The source of the sample is a study of OX40 agonist ivuxolimab in advanced cancers. About the study: Males comprised approximately 81% of the group, whose mean age was approximately 60 years (range 23 to 79). Study conclusions and caveats: Clonal expansion from baseline to week 6 occurred in both CD4+ and CD8+ T cells.

The sequence was collected from an adult with an advanced solid tumor such as melanoma, head and neck, liver or kidney cancer. The source was CD4+ or CD8+ T cells sorted from blood, collected in a trial of the OX40 agonist ivuxolimab.

The CDR3 nucleotides read TGCGCCAGCAGCTTCGCGGGGGGGCAAGACACCGGGGAGCTGTTTTTT. It yields the protein CASSFAGGQDTGELFF. The chain couples TRBV5-1 to TRBJ2-2; TRBD2 agrees at 9 bases. CDR1 is SGHRS, CDR2 YFSETQ, per germline. V gave up 2 bases and J gave up 3 bases; unmatched junction bases: 5. This CDR3 spans 16 amino acids.